Reported below is one TCR beta chain. As yet, its antigen is unknown. Adults of Caucasian background living in Nashville, Tennessee made up all donors. The data stem from a study of shared clonotypes between healthy human individuals. Trimming left V 1 base short and J 0 bases short, with 4 bases between. The CDR3 runs to 14 residues. The germline V gene encodes CDR1 SGHRS and CDR2 YFSETQ. TCRdb's copy holds only in-frame clones and misses some; the assay was immunoSEQ multiplex PCR. The sample has over a million clones; around 76% are singletons. The study's findings and limits: A reduction in generation probabilities was seen for non-shared clonotypes relative to those shared by all four donors.

The TCR comes from a man younger than 30 in good health. This sequence joins TRBV5-1 and TRBJ2-2; D gene uncertain. Sequencing was performed on memory CD4+ T cells sorted from blood. Subset reported: CD45RA-negative fraction. The CDR3 region is CASSLLANTGELFF. CDR3 coding DNA: TGCGCCAGCAGCTTGCTAGCGAACACCGGGGAGCTGTTTTTT.